This T cell receptor beta chain stems from a study of tissue T cells after allogeneic stem cell transplantation. Study summary: Pathologist H&E review favored samples with visible lymphocytes for sequencing among multiple samples.

General observations from the study: Across patients, clones rarely overlapped, yet motif clusters were shared tissue-specifically. Anatomically similar tissues had similar TCR repertoires within each patient.

Produced via immunoSEQ multiplex PCR; TCRdb's table is partial and in-frame only. The sample has about 4,800 clones, almost 70% seen once. This CDR3 region has 12 residues. Germline CDR1 and CDR2: SEHNR and FQNEAQ (reference sequence). The V end was cut by 8 bases, the J end by 1 base, with 8 bases between. A word on this clone: The antigen is not known. The identical CDR3 is also encoded by other nucleotide sequences in the sample.

The chain is built from TRBV7-9 and TRBJ1-1; tentative D call: TRBD1 (5 bases). The sample in question was tissue from the colon, obtained at autopsy. This receptor was taken from a female donor over 55 with lung cancer. CDR3: CASSGQNTEAFF. The CDR3 region has the DNA TGTGCCAGCTCGGGGCAGAACACTGAAGCTTTCTTT.